This record covers a single T cell receptor (beta chain). Its antigen is not yet known. Base qualities are missing; no much larger clone stands one base away. The data belong to a study of technical replicates of blood from several donors (dated by TCRdb to the late 2010s). The library was built by means of the immunoSEQ multiplex PCR assay. This is the immuneACCESS table as TCRdb keeps it, with only in-frame sequences that have V and J called. A part of the clones is gone; compared with another copy, unresolved V genes explain less than half, and the rest is unexplained. This sample lists some 50,000 clones; around 94% were detected once. The top ten clonotypes cover 0.2% to 0.25% of the sample. The CDR3 covers 13 residues, taking in both the cysteine and the phenylalanine. This entry keeps only the CDR3 DNA: 39 bases, framed from base 1. Between the V and J ends, shortened by 1 base and 8 bases respectively, the junction contains 12 bases. From a lookup of the germline V gene, CDR1 and CDR2 are SGDLS and YYNGEE.

Source material: T cells isolated from PBMCs. This TCR was sampled from a human donor in good health. The chain is assembled from TRBV9 and TRBJ1-1, with a weak D call of TRBD1 (5 bases match). In nucleotides, the sequence is TGTGCCAGCAGCGTAACAGGAGGGAGAGAAGCTTTCTTT. It encodes CASSVTGGREAFF.